This TCR beta chain is from a study of blood T cells in healthy people across ages. Between the trimmed V and J ends, which lost 8 bases and 6 bases, there was a span of 18 bases. Germline loops: CDR1 MNHEY, CDR2 SVGEGT. The CDR3 runs to 14 residues. Primers used in a second PCR of about 7 to 12 cycles were a sample-barcoded 5' primer and a J-beta primer mix. TCRdb re-called the 5' RACE reads with MiXCR, one entry per CDR3 protein. This table has approximately 1.5 million distinct CDR3 sequences, approximately 43% appearing once. The chain couples TRBV6-2 or TRBV6-3 to TRBJ2-3, with TRBD2 as a possible D gene (6 bases). This receptor was identified in a woman in her late teens or twenties in good health. The sequencing input was blood. Here the CDR3 reads CASGFSGTRDTQYF. CDR3 sequence (DNA): TGTGCCAGCGGGTTCTCGGGGACTCGGGATACGCAGTATTTT.